The clone carrying this T cell receptor (beta chain) came up once. The source of the sample is a study of blood T cell repertoires in COVID-19. The wider study: Acute and convalescent COVID-19 specimens originated in the United States, Italy and Spain.

Sequencing was performed with immunoSEQ multiplex PCR; in TCRdb, only in-frame clones are kept and a portion is missing. Among about 180,000 clones, roughly 82% were seen once, and the ten largest hold over 7.5%. Trimming stripped 4 bases from V and 6 bases from J, with 20 bases between. CDR3 size: 16 residues. From germline, CDR1 is SGDLS and CDR2 YYNGEE. The sample taken for sequencing was PBMCs or T cells enriched from blood (not recorded which). The rearrangement joins TRBV9 to TRBJ2-1, with D perhaps TRBD2 (6 bases). This clonotype was obtained from a woman aged 30 to 39 who had recovered from COVID-19. The CDR3, as DNA: TGTGCCAGCAGCCCAAGAGGGACTGGCAGGCCCAATGAGCAGTTCTTC. This codes for CASSPRGTGRPNEQFF.